The TCR beta chain under discussion was sequenced for a study of T cells in Graves' hyperthyroidism and ophthalmopathy. Study-wide findings and caveats: Among thyroid clonotypes expanded above 0.001, most also appeared in blood.

Subjects aged 18 to 65 presented with newly diagnosed hyperthyroidism of less than 2 months' duration. Exclusion criteria comprised uncontrolled infection, other autoimmune disease, pregnancy or lactation. V was clipped by 4 bases and J by 9 bases, with 16 bases between them. The V gene's germline CDR1 is LGHNA and CDR2 YNFKEQ. The CDR3 has 15 residues. Authors of the study amplified TCR beta CDR3 regions from RNA transcripts. First-round RT-PCR targeting the TCR CDR3 was performed with the HTBI primer set. TCRdb reanalysed the multiplex PCR reads using MiXCR and keeps one entry per CDR3 protein. The profile shows 500,000 to 600,000 distinct CDR3 sequences, about 45% of them singletons. This clonotype was detected many times. Its matching antigen is unknown.

Sequenced input: peripheral blood or thyroid tissue (not recorded which). The receptor was isolated from a woman younger than 30 with Graves' hyperthyroidism. This chain uses TRBV4-2 with TRBJ1-6; D unclear. The CDR3 DNA reads as TGTGCCAGCAGCCTTACTTGGAAGGGTGGTTCACCCCTCCACTTT. It yields the protein CASSLTWKGGSPLHF.